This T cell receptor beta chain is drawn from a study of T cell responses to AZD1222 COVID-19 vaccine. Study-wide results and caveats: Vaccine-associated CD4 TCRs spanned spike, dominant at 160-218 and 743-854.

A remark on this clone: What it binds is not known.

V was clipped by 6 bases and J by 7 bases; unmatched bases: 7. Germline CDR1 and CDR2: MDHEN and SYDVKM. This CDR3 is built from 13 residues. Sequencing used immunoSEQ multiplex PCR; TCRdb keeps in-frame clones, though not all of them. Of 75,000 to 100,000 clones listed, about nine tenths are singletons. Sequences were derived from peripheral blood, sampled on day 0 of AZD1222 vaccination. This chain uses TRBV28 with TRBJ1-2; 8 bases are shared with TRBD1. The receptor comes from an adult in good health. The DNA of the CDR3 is TGTGCCAGCAGCAAGGGACAGGTTGCTGGCTACACCTTC. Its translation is CASSKGQVAGYTF.